This section outlines one T cell receptor (beta chain) sequence together with its context. This clonotype was counted a few times. Its antigen is currently not known. Base qualities are not provided; no much larger clone lies one nucleotide away. Receptors were amplified or captured by 5' RACE. Instrument used: Illumina HiSeq 2500. A second 7 to 11 cycle PCR used a sample-barcoded 5' primer and a J-beta primer mix. Each TCR beta cDNA molecule received a unique molecular identifier from a template-switch 5' adaptor carrying 12 random nucleotides. At least 2.5 million CDR3-containing paired-end reads were obtained from each sample. The Mint cDNA synthesis kit, primed by a TRBC-specific oligonucleotide, was used to synthesize first-strand cDNA from all RNA. Following uracil-DNA glycosylase treatment, all cDNA underwent a first 18-cycle PCR with the universal primers M1SS and BC2_uni_R. Regarding the original processing steps: Normalization of each sample was performed by random selection of 1 million high-quality reads, each carrying a distinct molecular identifier. Instead of being binned into consensus sequences, reads with shared molecular identifiers were discarded. MiTCR, set to a Q25 quality threshold and the strictest error-elimination algorithm, was used for CDR3 identification, clonotype clustering and error correction. Lower-bound total TCR beta diversity was estimated with a nonparametric unseen species model using Euler transformation. TCRdb reprocessing: public reads trimmed at Q25 with fastp, clones called with MiXCR, in-frame beta chains kept. Each record represents a unique CDR3 protein, reported with the most common genes and DNA among its rows. What appears here as the V and J calls and clone size reflects TCRdb's work, not the paper's. The sample profile shows about 1 million distinct CDR3 sequences; 40% to 45% of them were found once. Under 20% of the sample rests with the top ten.

These data come from a study of blood T cells in healthy people across ages (dated by TCRdb to the mid-2010s). Background for the entire study: Template switching captured roughly one uniquely barcoded TCR beta cDNA molecule per two T cells in model experiments. The study analyzed two additional independent replicas of 1 million unique cDNA reads from the same blood draw for two donors, one aged 18 to 30 and one aged 80 or older. The donors were divided into four age groups: young (average approximately 15 years), middle-aged (approximately 41), aged (roughly 66) and long-lived (more than 75). To avoid experimental bias, donors of different ages were randomly spread across the sequencing lanes. The study measured age-related changes in TCR beta repertoire diversity using deep sequencing normalized with unique cDNA molecular identifiers.

Systemically healthy Caucasian individuals from Russia, approximately 39 in total and aged about 6 to 100 years, were included as donors. Ten milliliters of peripheral blood were drawn from each donor into EDTA-treated Vacutainer tubes. PBMCs were isolated by Ficoll-Paque density-gradient centrifugation, with at least 7 million obtained per sample. Trizol reagent was used to extract total RNA from PBMCs, with at least 6 micrograms per sample. The percentages of naive CD45RAhigh/CD27high T cells were determined by flow cytometry on a PBMC aliquot from every donor. Beyond this particular receptor, the publication reports: There was a strong correlation between observed TCR beta diversity and the percentage of naive T cells measured by flow cytometry. Compared with the aged group, the long-lived group had more naive CD4+ T cells, fewer expanded clones and increased TCR diversity, suggesting age selection. Conclusive comparison of naive and antigen-experienced compartments was prevented by the profiling of bulk unsorted PBMCs. As age increased, observed TCR beta diversity per million T cells dropped in a roughly linear way, and a significant reduction was already evident by age 40. Estimates of total diversity based on one million sequenced T cells were regarded as lower bounds and as underestimates. The CMV infection status of donors was not known, potentially confounding age-related changes in expanded clonotypes.

This clonotype was obtained from a woman between 55 and 75 years old in good health. The sequenced sample consisted of blood.

The encoded CDR3 is CSVSGLQGQPQHF. The nucleotide sequence reads TGCAGCGTGAGCGGGTTGCAGGGCCAGCCCCAGCATTTT. The sequence is built from TRBV29-1 and TRBJ1-5; TRBD1 might be the D gene, on 5 matching bases. The germline ends are 16 bases apart after V is trimmed by 6 bases and J by 7 bases. The CDR3 runs 13 residues from the cysteine to the phenylalanine. Only CDR3 DNA remains: 39 bases, in frame from the first base. CDR1 and CDR2 were assigned from the germline V gene as SQVTM and ANQGSEA.